A single sample is the source of the 28 T cell receptor beta chains below, sequenced in a study of T cell repertoires in cytomegalovirus infection. A single record per CDR3 protein comes from TCRdb applying MiXCR to the reads. Of roughly 280,000 distinct CDR3 sequences in the sample, around 20% are singletons; the top ten hold approximately 20%. What these receptors recognize is not known. The material sequenced was cultured PBMCs, taken from culture after CMV antigen stimulation. The receptors derive from a human donor in good health (CMV status not recorded). Some clones in this sample may be carry-over from other donors' samples.

J is TRBJ2-5 and V is TRBV20-1; D could derive from TRBD1 or TRBD2 (6 bases each). V was clipped by 0 bases and J by 3 bases, with 11 bases between them. This CDR3 region has 14 residues. Germline loops: CDR1 DFQATT, CDR2 SNEGSKA (reference sequence). This CDR3 reads CSARDGGREETQYF. CDR3 bases: TGCAGTGCTAGAGATGGGGGGCGTGAAGAGACCCAGTACTTC.

The V gene is TRBV20-1, the J gene TRBJ2-6; D is uncertain. The V end lost 0 bases, the J end lost 0 bases, and 6 bases lay between the germline ends. The CDR3 is 15 residues long. Germline V gives CDR1 DFQATT, CDR2 SNEGSKA (reference sequence). The DNA of the CDR3 is TGCAGTGCTAGAGACAGGAACTCTGGGGCCAACGTCCTGACTTTC. Translating it yields CSARDRNSGANVLTF.

The J gene is TRBJ1-1, the V gene TRBV19, with TRBD1 as a possible D gene (6 bases). V was cut by 7 bases and J by 3 bases, with 15 bases left in between. Germline-derived CDR1 and CDR2 are LNHDA and SQIVND (reference sequence). CDR3 length: 14 amino acids. The CDR3 protein is CASKGGALDTEAFF. The CDR3 DNA sequence: TGTGCCAGTAAGGGGGGGGCCCTTGACACTGAAGCTTTCTTT.

The J gene is TRBJ2-5, the V gene TRBV20-1; 10 bases map to TRBD2. Unmatched junction bases numbered 7, after V lost 2 bases and J lost 4 bases. Per the germline V gene, CDR1 is DFQATT and CDR2 is SNEGSKA (reference sequence). This CDR3 has 15 amino acids. The CDR3: CSARRPASGRETQYF. The DNA of the CDR3 is TGCAGTGCTAGAAGGCCGGCTAGCGGGAGAGAGACCCAGTACTTC.

Many counts were recorded for this clonotype. The chain is built from TRBV7-2 and TRBJ2-7; D not resolved. CDR1 is SGHTA, CDR2 FQGNSA, per germline. V was trimmed by 11 bases and J by 4 bases, leaving 18 bases between them. CDR3 length: 13 amino acids. The CDR3 here is CASKRPGRYEQYF. The DNA of the CDR3 is TGTGCCTCCAAAAGACCAGGTCGGTACGAGCAGTACTTC.

This clonotype came up many times. The chain recombines TRBV5-4 with TRBJ2-3; 13 bases fit TRBD2. Per germline, CDR1 SGHNT and CDR2 YYREEE (reference sequence). CDR3 length equals 16 residues. V dropped 3 bases and J dropped 4; count of bases not matched to a gene: 5. The CDR3 is CASSSGTSGTADTQYF. DNA for the CDR3: TGTGCCAGCAGCTCGGGGACTAGCGGGACGGCAGATACGCAGTATTTT.

The gene calls are TRBV9 and TRBJ2-3, with D perhaps TRBD2 (6 bases). This CDR3 is 14 amino acids long. V lost 6 bases and J lost 2, with 13 bases in between. Germline assignment: CDR1 SGDLS and CDR2 YYNGEE. The CDR3, as DNA: TGTGCCAGCACCAGGGACTCTTACACAGATACGCAGTATTTT. It encodes CASTRDSYTDTQYF. Filled out from reference TRBV9 and TRBJ2-3, the complete variable domain reads DSGVTQTPKHLITATGQRVTLRCSPRSGDLSVYWYQQSLDQGLQFLIQYYNGEERAKGNILERFSAQQFPDLHSELNLSSLELGDSALYFCASTRDSYTDTQYFGPGTRLTVL.

This clonotype came up many times. The chain links TRBV7-9 to TRBJ2-5; 8 bases are a match to TRBD2. V dropped 5 bases and J dropped 1; count of bases not matched to a gene: 18. The germline CDR1 and CDR2 sequences are SEHNR and FQNEAQ (reference sequence). The CDR3 is made up of 19 amino acids. The CDR3 loop is CASSDQAQRELGAQETQYF. DNA for the CDR3: TGTGCCAGCAGCGACCAAGCCCAGCGGGAGTTAGGGGCCCAAGAGACCCAGTACTTC.

V gene TRBV7-9 combines with J gene TRBJ1-2, with a tentative D call TRBD1 (6 bases). Germline assignment: CDR1 SEHNR and CDR2 FQNEAQ (reference sequence). The CDR3 sequence is 16 residues long. Trimming took off 8 bases at V and 0 bases at J, with 19 bases between the two ends. The CDR3 loop reads CASYRILRGSNYGYTF. The CDR3 DNA reads TGTGCCAGCTACAGGATCCTCAGGGGTTCTAACTATGGCTACACCTTC.

This clonotype has a count of ten or more. The chain joins TRBV6-2 or TRBV6-3 to TRBJ1-1; maybe TRBD1 (5 bases). CDR1 is MNHEY and CDR2 is SVGEGT in the germline V gene. The V end lost 6 bases, the J end lost 1 base, and 12 bases lay between the germline ends. This CDR3 is built from 14 residues. The CDR3 DNA follows: TGTGCCAGCAGGAGGGACGGCTGGAACACTGAAGCTTTCTTT. It encodes CASRRDGWNTEAFF.

This clonotype has only a few counts. The V and J genes are TRBV6-5 and TRBJ1-1; D gene ambiguous. V was cut by 0 bases and J by 5 bases, with 22 bases left in between. Per germline, CDR1 MNHEY and CDR2 SVGAGI. This CDR3 comprises 18 residues. The CDR3 here is CASSYSGLHGSVSTEAFF. CDR3 nucleotide sequence: TGTGCCAGCAGTTACTCGGGTCTCCACGGATCTGTGTCGACTGAAGCTTTCTTT.

This clonotype was detected a few times. The chain carries TRBV7-9 and TRBJ1-5; D gene uncertain. The germline V gene has CDR1 SEHNR and CDR2 FQNEAQ (reference sequence). The length of the CDR3 is 12 residues. Trimming shortened V by 4 bases and J by 8 bases, and 9 bases separated the two germline ends. This chain's CDR3 is CASSSTGKPQHF. The CDR3 nucleotides read TGTGCCAGCAGCTCCACGGGTAAGCCCCAGCATTTT.

V is TRBV30 and J is TRBJ2-1; 8 bases map to TRBD2. Germline V gene lookup returns CDR1 GTSNPN and CDR2 SVGIG (reference sequence). The CDR3 totals 15 residues. Trimming took 3 bases from V and 4 from J; bases not matched to a gene: 8. In DNA, the CDR3 is TGTGCCTGGAGGGGACTAGGGGGGGATTACAATGAGCAGTTCTTC. Its protein product is CAWRGLGGDYNEQFF. Drawing the rest from reference TRBV30 and TRBJ2-1, the complete variable domain is SQTIHQWPATLVQPVGSPLSLECTVEGTSNPNLYWYRQAAGRGLQLLFYSVGIGQISSEVPQNLSASRPQDRQFILSSKKLLLSDSGFYLCAWRGLGGDYNEQFFGPGTRLTVL.

This clonotype was seen repeatedly, ten times or more. This chain's CDR3 is CASTRRGGSGNTIYF. In nucleotides, the CDR3 is TGTGCCAGCACCCGAAGAGGGGGCTCTGGAAACACCATATATTTT. The chain carries TRBV7-6 and TRBJ1-3, with TRBD1 as a possible D gene (6 bases). Germline V gene sequence: CDR1 SGHVS, CDR2 FNYEAQ. The CDR3 is made up of 15 amino acids. Trimming cost V 7 bases and J 0 bases, with 13 bases left between them.

This clonotype was seen at least ten times. The chain employs TRBV12-3 or TRBV12-4 and TRBJ1-2, with 7 bases fitting TRBD1. This CDR3 has 15 amino acids. With V trimmed by 5 bases and J by 6 bases, 12 bases remained unmatched. The CDR3 coding sequence is TGTGCCAGCAGTAACATGCTATGGGACAGAAATGGCTACACCTTC. This translates into CASSNMLWDRNGYTF.

This clonotype was counted ten times or more. CDR3 DNA: TGTGCCAGCAGCTTGGATACGGGCTCTGGAAACACCATATATTTT. This translates into CASSLDTGSGNTIYF. The chain couples TRBV7-2 to TRBJ1-3, with D unclear. The CDR3 contains 15 residues. The ends were cut back, 3 bases at V and 0 bases at J, with 9 bases in the middle. Germline CDR1 reads SGHTA; CDR2 reads FQGNSA.

This clonotype was recorded a few times. This sequence joins TRBV7-9 and TRBJ2-7, with D uncertain. The CDR3 has 14 amino acids. The germline gives CDR1 SEHNR, CDR2 FQNEAQ (reference sequence). V was shortened by 5 bases and J by 4 bases, with 15 bases between the two germline ends. The CDR3 protein is CASSHKERAYEQYF. The CDR3 DNA is TGTGCCAGCAGCCATAAAGAAAGGGCATACGAGCAGTACTTC. The whole variable domain, filled in from reference TRBV7-9 and TRBJ2-7, reads DTGVSQNPRHKITKRGQNVTFRCDPISEHNRLYWYRQTLGQGPEFLTYFQNEAQLEKSRLLSDRFSAERPKGSFSTLEIQRTEQGDSAMYLCASSHKERAYEQYFGPGTRLTVT.

In its sample, this clonotype was seen a few times. The chain couples TRBV30 to TRBJ2-1, with D hard to call. From germline, CDR1 is GTSNPN and CDR2 SVGIG (reference sequence). Between the trimmed V and J ends, which lost 2 bases and 9 bases, there was a span of 14 bases. The CDR3 has 13 amino acids. This chain's CDR3 is CAWSPRLNGEQFF. The CDR3 bases are TGTGCCTGGAGTCCCCGACTGAATGGTGAGCAGTTCTTC.

In DNA form, the CDR3 reads TGCAGTGCTAGAAGACTAGACCAAGAGACCCAGTACTTC. It is translated as CSARRLDQETQYF. The rearrangement joins TRBV20-1 to TRBJ2-5, with D tentatively TRBD2 (6 bases). Per the germline V gene, CDR1 is DFQATT and CDR2 is SNEGSKA (reference sequence). The CDR3 is 13 amino acids. Deletions cut 2 bases from V and 0 bases from J, with 7 bases between.

The genes are TRBV12-3 or TRBV12-4 and TRBJ2-2; possible D gene TRBD2, 6 bases. The CDR3 consists of 15 residues. The V and J ends lost 3 bases and 7 bases respectively, with 15 bases between them. The CDR3 sequence is CASSFWGTGDGELFF. Here the CDR3 DNA reads TGTGCCAGCAGTTTTTGGGGAACGGGGGACGGGGAGCTGTTTTTT.

V is TRBV11-2 and J is TRBJ2-7, with D perhaps matching TRBD1 (6 bases). This CDR3 spans 13 amino acids. V shed 7 bases and J shed 6 bases, with 16 bases lying between them. Germline assignment: CDR1 SGHAT and CDR2 FQNNGV. CDR3: CASTRGQGLEQYF. For the CDR3, the DNA is TGTGCCAGCACCAGGGGCCAGGGGCTCGAGCAGTACTTC.

The V and J genes are TRBV6-2 or TRBV6-3 and TRBJ2-7; TRBD1 might be the D (6 bases). Germline CDR1 is MNHEY and CDR2 is SVGEGT. The CDR3 covers 18 residues. V shed 2 bases and J shed 3 bases, with 23 bases lying between them. The CDR3 DNA reads TGTGCCAGCAGTTACCCATCCCGGCGGACAGAAACCTACTACGAGCAGTACTTC. Residues: CASSYPSRRTETYYEQYF.

This clonotype was counted many times. The V gene is TRBV7-2, the J gene TRBJ2-5; the D is unclear. This CDR3 comprises 16 residues. Germline loops: CDR1 SGHTA, CDR2 FQGNSA. V was cut by 4 bases and J by 5 bases, with 20 bases left in between. The CDR3 nucleotides are TGTGCCAGCAGCTCGCTCCCGGGTCCGCTGCGGGAGACCCAGTACTTC. Translation gives CASSSLPGPLRETQYF.

This clonotype has more than one count but fewer than ten. The rearrangement joins TRBV7-2 to TRBJ2-3; D may correspond to TRBD1 or TRBD2 (7 bases each). The CDR3 contains 15 residues. Germline V gene sequence: CDR1 SGHTA, CDR2 FQGNSA. The V and J ends lost 5 bases and 1 base respectively, with 13 bases between them. The CDR3 loop reads CASSPGGVGTDTQYF. The CDR3 coding sequence is TGTGCCAGCAGCCCAGGGGGGGTTGGCACAGATACGCAGTATTTT. Variable domain in full (rest from reference TRBV7-2 and TRBJ2-3): GAGVSQSPSNKVTEKGKDVELRCDPISGHTALYWYRQSLGQGLEFLIYFQGNSAPDKSGLPSDRFSAERTGGSVSTLTIQRTQQEDSAVYLCASSPGGVGTDTQYFGPGTRLTVL.

The chain combines TRBV20-1 with TRBJ2-3; 8 positions match TRBD2. Germline loops: CDR1 DFQATT, CDR2 SNEGSKA (reference sequence). J lost 4 bases, V lost 3 bases, and 0 bases had no gene match. The CDR3 has 12 amino acids. This CDR3 is CSASGRADTQYF. As DNA, the CDR3 is TGCAGTGCTAGCGGGAGGGCAGATACGCAGTATTTT.

V gene TRBV6-6 combines with J gene TRBJ2-1, with 8 bases identical to TRBD2. The CDR3 sequence is 14 residues long. After removal of 6 bases from V and 8 bases from J, the junction contained 9 bases not matched to a gene. The V gene's germline CDR1 is MNHNY and CDR2 SVGAGI (reference sequence). CDR3 sequence reads: CASRRLASFDEQFF. The CDR3 region has the DNA TGTGCCAGCAGGCGACTAGCGTCTTTCGATGAGCAGTTCTTC.

CDR3 nucleotides: TGTGCCAGCAGCGTAGGTACAGACTCAATGAACACTGAAGCTTTCTTT. Translating it yields CASSVGTDSMNTEAFF. This chain joins TRBV9 and TRBJ1-1; D remains ambiguous. The CDR3 loop spans 16 amino acids. Looked up from germline, CDR1 is SGDLS and CDR2 is YYNGEE. V gave up 0 bases and J gave up 0 bases, with 12 bases separating them.

This chain joins TRBV2 and TRBJ2-6; D is unclear. The CDR3 is 13 residues long. V lost 7 bases and J lost 0, with 4 bases in between. The germline CDR1 and CDR2 sequences are SNHLY and FYNNEI. For the CDR3, the DNA is TGTGCCAGCACTCCCTCTGGGGCCAACGTCCTGACTTTC. Its protein product is CASTPSGANVLTF.